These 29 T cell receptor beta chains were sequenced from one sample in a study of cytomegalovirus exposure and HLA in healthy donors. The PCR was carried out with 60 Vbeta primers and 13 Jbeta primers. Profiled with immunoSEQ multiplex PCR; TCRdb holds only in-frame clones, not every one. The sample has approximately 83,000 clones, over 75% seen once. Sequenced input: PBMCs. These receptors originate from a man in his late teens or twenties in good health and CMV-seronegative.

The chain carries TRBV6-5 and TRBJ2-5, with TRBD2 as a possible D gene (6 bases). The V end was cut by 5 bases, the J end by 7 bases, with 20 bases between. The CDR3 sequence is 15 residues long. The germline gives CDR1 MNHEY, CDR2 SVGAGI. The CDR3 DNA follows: TGTGCCAGCAGTCCCGGGGGTCTAGAGGGAGGGACCCAGTACTTC. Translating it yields CASSPGGLEGGTQYF.

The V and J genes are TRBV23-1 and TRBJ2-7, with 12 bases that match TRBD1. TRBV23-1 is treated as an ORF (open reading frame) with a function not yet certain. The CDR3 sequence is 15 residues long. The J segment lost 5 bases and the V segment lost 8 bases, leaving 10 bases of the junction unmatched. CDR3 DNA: TGCGCCAGCGGTCTGGGGACAGGGGGCATCAACGAGCAGTACTTC. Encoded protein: CASGLGTGGINEQYF.

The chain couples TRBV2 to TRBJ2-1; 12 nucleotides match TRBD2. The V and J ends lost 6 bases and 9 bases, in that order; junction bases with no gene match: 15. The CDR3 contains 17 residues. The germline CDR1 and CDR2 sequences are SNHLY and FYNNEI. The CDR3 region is CASRLAGGLIENPEQFF. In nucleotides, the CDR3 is TGTGCCAGCAGGCTAGCGGGGGGGCTGATTGAGAATCCTGAGCAGTTCTTC.

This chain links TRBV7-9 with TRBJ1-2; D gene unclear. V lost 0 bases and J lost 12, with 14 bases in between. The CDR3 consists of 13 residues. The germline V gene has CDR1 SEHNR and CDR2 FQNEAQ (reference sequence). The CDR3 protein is CASSLAAGGEDTF. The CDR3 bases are TGTGCCAGCAGCTTAGCCGCAGGAGGTGAGGACACCTTC.

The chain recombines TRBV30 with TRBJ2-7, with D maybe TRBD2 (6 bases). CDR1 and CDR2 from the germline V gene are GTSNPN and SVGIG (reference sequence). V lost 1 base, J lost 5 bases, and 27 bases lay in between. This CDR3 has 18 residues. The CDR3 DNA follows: TGTGCCTGGAGTGGAGGGGACGGCTATTCAGCTCGGAGGGACGAGCAGTACTTC. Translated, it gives CAWSGGDGYSARRDEQYF.

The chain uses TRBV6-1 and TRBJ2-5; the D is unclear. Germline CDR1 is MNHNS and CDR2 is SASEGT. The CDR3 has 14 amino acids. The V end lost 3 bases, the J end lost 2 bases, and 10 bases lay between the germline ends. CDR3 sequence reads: CASSDLAPQETQYF. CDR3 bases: TGTGCCAGCAGTGACTTAGCCCCTCAAGAGACCCAGTACTTC.

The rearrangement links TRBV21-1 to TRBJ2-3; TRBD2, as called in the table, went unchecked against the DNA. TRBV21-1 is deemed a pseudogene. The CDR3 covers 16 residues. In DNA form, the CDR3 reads TGTGCCAGCAGCATGTTACTAGCGGGGGGCACAGATACGCAGTATTTT. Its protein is CASSMLLAGGTDTQYF.

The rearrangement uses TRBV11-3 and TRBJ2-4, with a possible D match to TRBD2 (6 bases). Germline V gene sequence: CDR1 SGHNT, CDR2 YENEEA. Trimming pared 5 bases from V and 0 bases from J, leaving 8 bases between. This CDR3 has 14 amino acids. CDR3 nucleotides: TGTGCCAGCAGCCAGGGAGGAGCCAAAAACATTCAGTACTTC. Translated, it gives CASSQGGAKNIQYF.

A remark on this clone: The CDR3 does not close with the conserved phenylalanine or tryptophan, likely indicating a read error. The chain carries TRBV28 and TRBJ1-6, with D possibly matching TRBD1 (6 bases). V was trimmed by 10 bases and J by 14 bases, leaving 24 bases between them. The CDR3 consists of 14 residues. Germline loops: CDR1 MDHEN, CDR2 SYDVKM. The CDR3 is CATRRKGDPRALHL. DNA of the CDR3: TGTGCCACCCGGCGAAAGGGGGACCCTAGGGCCCTCCACCTT.

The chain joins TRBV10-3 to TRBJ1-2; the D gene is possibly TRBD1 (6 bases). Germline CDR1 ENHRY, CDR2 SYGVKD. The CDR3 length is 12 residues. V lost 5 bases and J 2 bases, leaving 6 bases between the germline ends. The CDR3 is CAISQGNYGYTF. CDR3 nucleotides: TGTGCCATCAGTCAGGGGAACTATGGCTACACCTTC.

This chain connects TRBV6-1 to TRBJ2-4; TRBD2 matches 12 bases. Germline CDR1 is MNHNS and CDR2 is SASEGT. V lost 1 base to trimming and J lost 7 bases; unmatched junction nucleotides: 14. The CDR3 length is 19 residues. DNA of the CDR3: TGTGCCAGCAGTGAAGTCAGCCCTAGCGGGGGGGCGAGTCGCAACATTCAGTACTTC. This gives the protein CASSEVSPSGGASRNIQYF.

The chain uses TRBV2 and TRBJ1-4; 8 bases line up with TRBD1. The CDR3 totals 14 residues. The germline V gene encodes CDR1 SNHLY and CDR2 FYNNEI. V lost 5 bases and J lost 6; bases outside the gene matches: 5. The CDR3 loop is CASSLQGEDEKLFF. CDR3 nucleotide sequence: TGTGCCAGCAGTTTACAGGGGGAAGATGAAAAACTGTTTTTT.

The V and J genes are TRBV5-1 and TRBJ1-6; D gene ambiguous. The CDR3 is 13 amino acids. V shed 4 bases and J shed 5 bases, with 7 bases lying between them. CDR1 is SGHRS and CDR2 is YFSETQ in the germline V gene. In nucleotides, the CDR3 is TGCGCCAGCAGCGGCGAGGATAATTCACCCCTCCACTTT. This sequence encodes CASSGEDNSPLHF.

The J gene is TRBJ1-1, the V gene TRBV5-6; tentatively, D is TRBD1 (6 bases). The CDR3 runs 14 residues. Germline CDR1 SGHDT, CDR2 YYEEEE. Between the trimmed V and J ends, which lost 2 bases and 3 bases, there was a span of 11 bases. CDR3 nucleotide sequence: TGTGCCAGCAGCTTAACAGGGAGATACACTGAAGCTTTCTTT. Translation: CASSLTGRYTEAFF.

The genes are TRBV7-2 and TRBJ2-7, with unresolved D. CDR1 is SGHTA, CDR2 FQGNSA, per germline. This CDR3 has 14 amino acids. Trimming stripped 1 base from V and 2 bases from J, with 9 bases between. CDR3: CASSLESVAYEQYF. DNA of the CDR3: TGTGCCAGCAGCTTAGAGTCGGTGGCCTACGAGCAGTACTTC.

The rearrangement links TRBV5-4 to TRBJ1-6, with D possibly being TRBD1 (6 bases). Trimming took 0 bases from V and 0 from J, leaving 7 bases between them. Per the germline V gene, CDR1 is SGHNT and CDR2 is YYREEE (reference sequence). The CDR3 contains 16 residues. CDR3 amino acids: CASSLGGHSYNSPLHF. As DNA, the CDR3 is TGTGCCAGCAGCTTGGGGGGACACTCCTATAATTCACCCCTCCACTTT.

The CDR3 spells CASNRGMDTQYF. In DNA, the CDR3 is TGTGCCAGCAATCGGGGGATGGATACGCAGTATTTT. The rearrangement joins TRBV7-9 to TRBJ2-3; D is perhaps TRBD2 (6 bases). CDR1 and CDR2 (germline): SEHNR, FQNEAQ (reference sequence). The CDR3 length is 12 residues. Deletions cut 7 bases from V and 6 bases from J, with 11 bases between.

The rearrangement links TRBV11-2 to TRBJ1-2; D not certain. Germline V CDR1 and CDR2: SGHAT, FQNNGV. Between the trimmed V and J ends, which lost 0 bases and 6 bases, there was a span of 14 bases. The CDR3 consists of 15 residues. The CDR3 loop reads CASSLDGPVLNGYTF. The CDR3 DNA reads TGTGCCAGCAGCTTAGATGGGCCAGTCCTCAATGGCTACACCTTC. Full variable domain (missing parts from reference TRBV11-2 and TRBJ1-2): EAGVAQSPRYKIIEKRQSVAFWCNPISGHATLYWYQQILGQGPKLLIQFQNNGVVDDSQLPKDRFSAERLKGVDSTLKIQPAKLEDSAVYLCASSLDGPVLNGYTFGSGTRLTVV.

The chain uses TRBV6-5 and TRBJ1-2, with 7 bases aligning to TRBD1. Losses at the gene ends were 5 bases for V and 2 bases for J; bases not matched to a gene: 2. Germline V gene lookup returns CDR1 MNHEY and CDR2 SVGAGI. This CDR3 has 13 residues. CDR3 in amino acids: CASSGDRNYGYTF. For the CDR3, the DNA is TGTGCCAGCAGTGGGGACAGAAACTATGGCTACACCTTC.

The CDR3 DNA reads as TGTGCCAGCAGCACACGGACAGGGGGGAAGACCCAGTACTTC. This codes for CASSTRTGGKTQYF. V gene TRBV9 combines with J gene TRBJ2-5; 10 bases map to TRBD1. The CDR3 extends over 14 amino acids. Germline CDR1 SGDLS, CDR2 YYNGEE. With V trimmed by 4 bases and J by 6 bases, 6 bases remained unmatched. The complete variable domain, with remaining parts taken from reference TRBV9 and TRBJ2-5, reads DSGVTQTPKHLITATGQRVTLRCSPRSGDLSVYWYQQSLDQGLQFLIQYYNGEERAKGNILERFSAQQFPDLHSELNLSSLELGDSALYFCASSTRTGGKTQYFGPGTRLLVL.

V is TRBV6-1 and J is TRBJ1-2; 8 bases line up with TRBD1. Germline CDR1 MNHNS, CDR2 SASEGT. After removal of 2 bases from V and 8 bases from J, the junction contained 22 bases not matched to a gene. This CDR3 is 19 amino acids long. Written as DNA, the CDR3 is TGTGCCAGCAGTGAAAGCTCGTCTAGGACAGGGCCAACTGGAGGAGGCTACACCTTC. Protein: CASSESSSRTGPTGGGYTF.

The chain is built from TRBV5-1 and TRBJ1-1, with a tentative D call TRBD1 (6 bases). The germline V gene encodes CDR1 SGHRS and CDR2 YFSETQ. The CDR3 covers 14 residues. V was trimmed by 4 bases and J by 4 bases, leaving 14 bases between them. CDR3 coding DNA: TGCGCCAGCAGCCCAGGGGTTTCGGGCACTGAAGCTTTCTTT. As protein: CASSPGVSGTEAFF.

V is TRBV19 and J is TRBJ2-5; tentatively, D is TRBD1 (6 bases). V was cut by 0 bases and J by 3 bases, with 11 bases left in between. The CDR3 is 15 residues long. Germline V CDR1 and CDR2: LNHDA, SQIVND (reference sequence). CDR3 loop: CASSIEAAGEETQYF. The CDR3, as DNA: TGTGCCAGTAGTATAGAAGCGGCAGGGGAAGAGACCCAGTACTTC.

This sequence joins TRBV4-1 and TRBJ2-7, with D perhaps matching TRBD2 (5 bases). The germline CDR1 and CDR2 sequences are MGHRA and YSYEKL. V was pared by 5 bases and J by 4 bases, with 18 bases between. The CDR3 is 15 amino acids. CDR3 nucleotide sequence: TGCGCCAGCAGCAGGAGTTTGACTAATACTTACGAGCAGTACTTC. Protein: CASSRSLTNTYEQYF.

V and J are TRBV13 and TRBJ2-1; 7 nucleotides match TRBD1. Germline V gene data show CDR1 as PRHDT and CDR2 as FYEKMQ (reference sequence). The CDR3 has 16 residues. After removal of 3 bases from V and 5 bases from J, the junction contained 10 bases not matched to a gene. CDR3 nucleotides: TGTGCCAGCAGCTTTAGTATGACAGGGTCACACAATGAGCAGTTCTTC. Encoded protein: CASSFSMTGSHNEQFF.

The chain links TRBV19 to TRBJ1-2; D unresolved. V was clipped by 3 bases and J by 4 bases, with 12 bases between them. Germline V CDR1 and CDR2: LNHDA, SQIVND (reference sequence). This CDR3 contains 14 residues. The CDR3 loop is CASSMAVDSYGYTF. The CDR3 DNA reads TGTGCCAGTAGTATGGCGGTTGACTCCTATGGCTACACCTTC. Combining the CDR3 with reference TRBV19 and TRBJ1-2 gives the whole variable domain DGGITQSPKYLFRKEGQNVTLSCEQNLNHDAMYWYRQDPGQGLRLIYYSQIVNDFQKGDIAEGYSVSREKKESFPLTVTSAQKNPTAFYLCASSMAVDSYGYTFGSGTRLTVV.

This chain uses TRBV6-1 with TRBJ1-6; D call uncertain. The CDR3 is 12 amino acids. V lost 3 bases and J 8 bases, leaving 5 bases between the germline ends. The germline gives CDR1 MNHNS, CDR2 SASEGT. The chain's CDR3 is CASSDQDSPLHF. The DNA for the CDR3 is TGTGCCAGCAGTGATCAGGATTCACCCCTCCACTTT.

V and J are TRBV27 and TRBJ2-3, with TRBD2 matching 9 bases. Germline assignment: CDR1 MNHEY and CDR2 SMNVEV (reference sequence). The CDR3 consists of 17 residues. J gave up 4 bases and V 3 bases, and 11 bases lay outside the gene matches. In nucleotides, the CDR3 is TGTGCCAGCAGTTTTCGAGCGGGGGGTTCGGTGGCAGATACGCAGTATTTT. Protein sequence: CASSFRAGGSVADTQYF.

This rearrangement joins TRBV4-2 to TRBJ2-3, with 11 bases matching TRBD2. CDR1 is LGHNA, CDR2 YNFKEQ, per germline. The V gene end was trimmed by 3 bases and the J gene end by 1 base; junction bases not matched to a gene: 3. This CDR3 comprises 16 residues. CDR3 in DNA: TGTGCCAGCAGCCACGAACTAGCGGGGGGCACAGATACGCAGTATTTT. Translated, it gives CASSHELAGGTDTQYF.